This passage covers 17 T cell receptor beta chains from one sample sequenced in a study of blood T cell repertoires in COVID-19. Produced via immunoSEQ multiplex PCR; TCRdb's table is partial and in-frame only. Of about 120,000 clones listed, roughly 87% are singletons. The sample was peripheral blood. All receptors come from a human donor in a cohort sampled during active COVID-19.

V and J are TRBV2 and TRBJ1-5; perhaps TRBD1 as D (6 bases). Looked up from germline, CDR1 is SNHLY and CDR2 is FYNNEI. The germline V and J ends were trimmed by 3 bases and 3 bases, with 15 bases remaining between them. This CDR3 comprises 16 residues. The CDR3 DNA is TGTGCCAGCAGTGAGCGTGTCGGACAGATCAATCAGCCCCAGCATTTT. This codes for CASSERVGQINQPQHF.

The CDR3 sequence: CASRTRDRGLQETQYF. In DNA form, the CDR3 reads TGTGCCAGCAGGACCCGGGACAGGGGCCTTCAAGAGACCCAGTACTTC. This chain uses TRBV11-3 with TRBJ2-5; 10 bases line up with TRBD1. The germline V gene encodes CDR1 SGHNT and CDR2 YENEEA. The CDR3 contains 16 residues. V was pared by 6 bases and J by 2 bases, with 9 bases of the junction left unmatched.

This clone has only a few counts. V usage is TRBV7-8 and J usage is TRBJ1-5, with TRBD1 matching over 7 bases. Per germline, CDR1 SGHVS and CDR2 FQNEAQ. This CDR3 comprises 15 residues. The V and J ends lost 5 bases and 4 bases, in that order; junction bases with no gene match: 8. CDR3 DNA: TGTGCCAGCAGCCTAACCGGGACAGTAAATCAGCCCCAGCATTTT. Translating it yields CASSLTGTVNQPQHF.

This chain connects TRBV28 to TRBJ1-5; 7 nucleotides align to TRBD1. CDR3 length: 16 residues. V lost 0 bases to trimming and J lost 2 bases; unmatched junction nucleotides: 4. Looked up from germline, CDR1 is MDHEN and CDR2 is SYDVKM. The chain's CDR3 is CASSLWITGGNQPQHF. DNA for the CDR3: TGTGCCAGCAGTTTATGGATAACAGGGGGCAATCAGCCCCAGCATTTT.

The chain recombines TRBV19 with TRBJ1-2, with D possibly being TRBD1 (5 bases). The CDR3 is 14 residues long. Between the trimmed V and J ends, which lost 7 bases and 1 base, there was a span of 13 bases. The germline CDR1 and CDR2 sequences are LNHDA and SQIVND (reference sequence). CDR3 in amino acids: CASNQGRFNYGYTF. The CDR3 coding sequence is TGTGCCAGTAACCAGGGTAGATTTAACTATGGCTACACCTTC.

The chain joins TRBV13 to TRBJ1-1; TRBD1 matches at 8 bases. Per the germline V gene, CDR1 is PRHDT and CDR2 is FYEKMQ (reference sequence). CDR3 size: 19 residues. The V gene end was trimmed by 2 bases and the J gene end by 1 base; junction bases not matched to a gene: 15. The CDR3 loop is CASSLSPRTGWGRNTEAFF. The CDR3 DNA sequence: TGTGCCAGCAGCTTATCCCCTCGGACAGGGTGGGGGAGGAACACTGAAGCTTTCTTT.

V is TRBV3-1 (or the pseudogene TRBV3-2) and J is TRBJ2-7, with D tentatively TRBD2 (5 bases). The CDR3 totals 15 residues. The V end lost 4 bases, the J end lost 3 bases, and 16 bases lay between the germline ends. The germline V gene has CDR1 LGHDT and CDR2 YNNKEL (reference sequence). Here the CDR3 reads CASSPQGTGFYEQYF. CDR3 coding DNA: TGTGCCAGCAGCCCACAAGGTACGGGATTCTACGAGCAGTACTTC.

The chain employs TRBV20-1 and TRBJ2-1; TRBD2 matches 8 bases. CDR1 and CDR2 from the germline V gene are DFQATT and SNEGSKA (reference sequence). V lost 3 bases to trimming and J lost 0 bases; unmatched junction nucleotides: 7. The CDR3 loop spans 16 amino acids. The CDR3 DNA reads as TGCAGTGCTAGTCAGCGGGAGCTGAGCTCCTACAATGAGCAGTTCTTC. This sequence encodes CSASQRELSSYNEQFF.

The V gene is TRBV27, the J gene TRBJ2-5; 9 bases are a match to TRBD1. Germline lookup yields CDR1 MNHEY and CDR2 SMNVEV (reference sequence). The V and J ends lost 6 bases and 5 bases, in that order; junction bases with no gene match: 10. This CDR3 is built from 15 residues. The CDR3 sequence is CASSHSTGGEETQYF. In DNA, the CDR3 is TGTGCCAGCAGCCACTCGACAGGGGGAGAGGAGACCCAGTACTTC.

V usage is TRBV6-6 and J usage is TRBJ2-7, with D perhaps TRBD2 (5 bases). There are 14 residues in the CDR3. Germline values: CDR1 MNHNY, CDR2 SVGAGI (reference sequence). V was cut by 3 bases and J by 3 bases, with 12 bases left in between. The chain's CDR3 is CASSYQRRSYEQYF. CDR3 DNA sequence: TGTGCCAGCAGTTATCAGCGGCGGAGCTACGAGCAGTACTTC.

This chain links TRBV3-1 (or the pseudogene TRBV3-2) with TRBJ1-4; D gene ambiguous. CDR3 size: 13 residues. Trimming took 0 bases from V and 8 from J, leaving 7 bases between them. Germline V gives CDR1 LGHDT, CDR2 YNNKEL (reference sequence). CDR3 coding DNA: TGTGCCAGCAGCCAAGATCCGAGGGAAAAACTGTTTTTT. It encodes CASSQDPREKLFF.

The chain has TRBV18 and TRBJ1-1; D might be TRBD1 (6 bases). The CDR3 consists of 13 residues. Germline CDR1 and CDR2: KGHSH and LQKENI. Deletions cut 6 bases from V and 5 bases from J, with 13 bases between. Written as DNA, the CDR3 is TGTGCCAGCTCGCAGGGGAGTGGTACTGAAGCTTTCTTT. This translates into CASSQGSGTEAFF.

CDR3 bases: TGCGCCAGCAGCGCCGCAGGGGGCTCCAATCAGCCCCAGCATTTT. Translated, it gives CASSAAGGSNQPQHF. The genes are TRBV5-1 and TRBJ1-5, with 8 bases fitting TRBD1. This CDR3 is built from 15 residues. Germline V gene data show CDR1 as SGHRS and CDR2 as YFSETQ. The V segment lost 4 bases and the J segment 3 bases; nucleotides outside the gene matches: 6.

The rearrangement joins TRBV19 to TRBJ2-7, with 10 bases identical to TRBD2. The CDR3 has 12 residues. Germline lookup yields CDR1 LNHDA and CDR2 SQIVND (reference sequence). V was pared by 6 bases and J by 7 bases, with 3 bases of the junction left unmatched. CDR3 nucleotide sequence: TGTGCCAGTAGCCTACTAGCGGGAGAGCAGTACTTC. It specifies CASSLLAGEQYF.

The chain is built from TRBV14 and TRBJ2-5, with 7 bases identical to TRBD1. The CDR3 runs 11 residues. Germline CDR1 is SGHDN and CDR2 is FVKESK. After removal of 9 bases from V and 4 bases from J, the junction contained 2 bases not matched to a gene. CDR3 sequence reads: CARTGSETQYF. The CDR3 nucleotides are TGTGCCAGGACAGGGTCAGAGACCCAGTACTTC. The full variable domain, rest sourced from reference TRBV14 and TRBJ2-5, is EAGVTQFPSHSVIEKGQTVTLRCDPISGHDNLYWYRRVMGKEIKFLLHFVKESKQDESGMPNNRFLAERTGGTYSTLKVQPAELEDSGVYFCARTGSETQYFGPGTRLLVL.

For this clone: Germline and junction disagree at one end, which may indicate a read error. The chain has TRBV7-9 and TRBJ1-2; D is unclear. The germline gives CDR1 SEHNR, CDR2 FQNEAQ (reference sequence). The CDR3 covers 12 residues. The CDR3 DNA reads as TGTGCCAGCAGCTTTACTAACCATGGCTACACCTTC. Translating gives CASSFTNHGYTF.

This sequence joins TRBV7-9 and TRBJ2-1; D may be TRBD1 (6 bases). There are 13 residues in the CDR3. The V gene lost 7 bases and the J gene lost 5 bases, with 12 bases spanning the gap. The germline gives CDR1 SEHNR, CDR2 FQNEAQ (reference sequence). CDR3 in DNA: TGTGCCAGCACGCTAAACAGGGACAATGAGCAGTTCTTC. Translation: CASTLNRDNEQFF.